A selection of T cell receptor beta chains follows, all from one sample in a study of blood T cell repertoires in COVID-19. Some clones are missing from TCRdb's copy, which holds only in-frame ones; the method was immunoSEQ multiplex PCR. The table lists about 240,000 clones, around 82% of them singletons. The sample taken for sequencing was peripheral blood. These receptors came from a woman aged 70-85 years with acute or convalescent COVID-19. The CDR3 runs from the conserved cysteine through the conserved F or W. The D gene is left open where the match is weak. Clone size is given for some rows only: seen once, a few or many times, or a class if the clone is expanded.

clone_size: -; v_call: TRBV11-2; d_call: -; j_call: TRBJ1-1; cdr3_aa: CASSPQGPEAFF; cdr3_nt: TGTGCCAGCAGCCCCCAGGGGCCTGAAGCTTTCTTT
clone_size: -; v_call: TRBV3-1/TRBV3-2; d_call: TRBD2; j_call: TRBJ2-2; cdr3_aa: CASSQGGTSDTGELFF; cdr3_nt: TGTGCCAGCAGCCAAGGGGGGACTAGTGACACCGGGGAGCTGTTTTTT
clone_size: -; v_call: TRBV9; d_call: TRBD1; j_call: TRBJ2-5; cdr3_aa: CASSYGTAQETQYF; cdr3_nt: TGTGCCAGCAGCTATGGGACAGCCCAAGAGACCCAGTACTTC
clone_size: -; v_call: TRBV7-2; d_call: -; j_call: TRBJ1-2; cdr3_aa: CASSYRVGYTF; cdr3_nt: TGTGCCAGCAGCTACAGGGTTGGCTACACCTTC
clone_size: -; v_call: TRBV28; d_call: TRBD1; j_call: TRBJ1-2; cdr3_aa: CASSSQQGNYGYTF; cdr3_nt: TGTGCCAGCAGTTCTCAACAGGGGAACTATGGCTACACCTTC
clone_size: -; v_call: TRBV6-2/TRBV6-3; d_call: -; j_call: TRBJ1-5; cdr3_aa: CASSYATGLTWQPQHF; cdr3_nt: TGTGCCAGCAGTTACGCGACAGGTCTGACTTGGCAGCCCCAGCATTTT
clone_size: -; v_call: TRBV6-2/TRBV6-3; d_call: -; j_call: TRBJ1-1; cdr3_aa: CASSQLASNTEAFF; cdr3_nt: TGTGCCAGCAGTCAGTTAGCCTCGAACACTGAAGCTTTCTTT
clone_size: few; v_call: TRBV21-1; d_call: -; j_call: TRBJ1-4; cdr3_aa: CASLLYRRLGELFF; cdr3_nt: TGTGCCAGCCTGTTGTATCGGAGGCTCGGGGAACTGTTTTTT
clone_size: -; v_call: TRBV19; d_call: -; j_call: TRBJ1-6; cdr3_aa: CASWSGSYNSPLHF; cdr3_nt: TGTGCCAGTTGGTCAGGGTCCTATAATTCACCCCTCCACTTT
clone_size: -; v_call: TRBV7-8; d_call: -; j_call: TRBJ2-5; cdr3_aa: CASSFAGQETQYF; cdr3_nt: TGTGCCAGCAGCTTCGCGGGCCAAGAGACCCAGTACTTC
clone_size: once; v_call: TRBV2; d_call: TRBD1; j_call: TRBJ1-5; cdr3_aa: CASSVQGGQPQHF; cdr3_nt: TGTGCCAGCAGTGTCCAGGGGGGTCAGCCCCAGCATTTT
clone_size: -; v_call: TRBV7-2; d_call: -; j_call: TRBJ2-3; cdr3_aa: CASSLGVTDTQYF; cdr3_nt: TGTGCCAGCAGCTTAGGAGTGACAGATACGCAGTATTTT
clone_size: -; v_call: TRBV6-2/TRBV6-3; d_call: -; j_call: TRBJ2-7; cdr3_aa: CASSPTAYEQYF; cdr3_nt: TGTGCCAGCAGCCCGACAGCTTACGAGCAGTACTTC
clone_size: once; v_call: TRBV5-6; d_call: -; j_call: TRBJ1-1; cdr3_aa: CASSPLTSMNTEAFF; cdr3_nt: TGTGCCAGCAGCCCCCTGACAAGCATGAACACTGAAGCTTTCTTT
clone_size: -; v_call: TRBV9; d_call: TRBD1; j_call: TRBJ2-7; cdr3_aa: CASSVGGQGSYEQYF; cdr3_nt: TGTGCCAGCAGCGTAGGGGGACAGGGGAGCTACGAGCAGTACTTC
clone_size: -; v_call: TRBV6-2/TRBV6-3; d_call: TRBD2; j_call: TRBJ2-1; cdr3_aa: CASSYSRIAGAYEQFF; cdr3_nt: TGTGCCAGCAGTTACTCGAGAATAGCGGGGGCCTATGAGCAGTTCTTC
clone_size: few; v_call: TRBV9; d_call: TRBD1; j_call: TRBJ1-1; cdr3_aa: CASSNLRFQGTGANTEAFF; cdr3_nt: TGTGCCAGCAGCAACCTTCGCTTTCAAGGGACAGGGGCGAACACTGAAGCTTTCTTT
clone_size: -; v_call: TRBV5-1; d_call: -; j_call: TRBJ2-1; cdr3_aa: CASSLSNRRQFF; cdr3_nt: TGCGCCAGCAGCTTGTCGAACAGGAGGCAGTTCTTC
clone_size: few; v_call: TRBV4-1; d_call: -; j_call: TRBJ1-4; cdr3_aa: CASSQDPGRPANEKLFF; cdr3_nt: TGCGCCAGCAGCCAAGATCCAGGAAGGCCAGCTAATGAAAAACTGTTTTTT
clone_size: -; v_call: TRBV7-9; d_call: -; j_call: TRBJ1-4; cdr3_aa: CASSLKAGGEKLFF; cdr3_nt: TGTGCCAGCAGCTTAAAGGCGGGAGGAGAAAAACTGTTTTTT
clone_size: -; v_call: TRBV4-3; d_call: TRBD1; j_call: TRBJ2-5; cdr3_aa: CASSHSNRGQETQYF; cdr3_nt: TGCGCCAGCAGCCATAGTAACAGGGGACAAGAGACCCAGTACTTC
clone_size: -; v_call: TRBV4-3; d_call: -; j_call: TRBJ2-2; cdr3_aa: CASSQAVGAVTGELFF; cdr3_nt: TGCGCCAGCAGCCAAGCTGTGGGGGCTGTCACCGGGGAGCTGTTTTTT
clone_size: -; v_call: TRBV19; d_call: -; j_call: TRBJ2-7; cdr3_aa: CASSRGPSSYEQYF; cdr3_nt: TGTGCCAGTAGTAGGGGGCCTTCATCCTACGAGCAGTACTTC
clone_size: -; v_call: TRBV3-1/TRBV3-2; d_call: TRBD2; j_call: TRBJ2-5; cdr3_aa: CASSQDIGGGAETQYF; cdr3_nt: TGTGCCAGCAGCCAAGATATTGGCGGGGGGGCAGAGACCCAGTACTTC
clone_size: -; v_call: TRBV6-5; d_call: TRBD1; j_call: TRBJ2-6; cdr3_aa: CASSSRGQGPNVLTF; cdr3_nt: TGTGCCAGCAGCTCGCGGGGACAGGGACCGAACGTCCTGACTTTC
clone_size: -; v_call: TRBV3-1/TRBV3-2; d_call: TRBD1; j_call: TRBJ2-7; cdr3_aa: CASSPIPGQGTYF; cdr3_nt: TGTGCCAGCAGCCCCATTCCGGGACAGGGCACGTACTTC
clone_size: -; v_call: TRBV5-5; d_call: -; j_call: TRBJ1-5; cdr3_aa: CASSLAERLGSNQPQHF; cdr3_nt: TGTGCCAGCAGTTTGGCCGAGCGCCTAGGTAGCAATCAGCCCCAGCATTTT
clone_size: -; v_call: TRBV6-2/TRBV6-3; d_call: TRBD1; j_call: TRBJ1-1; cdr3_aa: CASSPGTGRVHTEAFF; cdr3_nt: TGTGCCAGCAGTCCCGGGACAGGGAGGGTGCACACTGAAGCTTTCTTT
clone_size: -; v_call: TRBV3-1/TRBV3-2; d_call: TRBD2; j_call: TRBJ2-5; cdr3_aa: CASSQPPGGGRETQYF; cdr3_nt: TGTGCCAGCAGCCAACCCCCTGGCGGGGGGAGAGAGACCCAGTACTTC
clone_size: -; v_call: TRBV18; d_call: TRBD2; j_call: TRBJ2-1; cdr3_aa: CASSPGGDNEQFF; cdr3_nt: TGTGCCAGCTCACCCGGGGGGGACAATGAGCAGTTCTTC
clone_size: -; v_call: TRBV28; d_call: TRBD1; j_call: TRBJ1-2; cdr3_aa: CASSLWDRVNGYTF; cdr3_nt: TGTGCCAGCAGCCTTTGGGACAGGGTGAATGGCTACACCTTC
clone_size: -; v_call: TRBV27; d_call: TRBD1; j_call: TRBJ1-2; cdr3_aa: CASSFAGGEYGYTF; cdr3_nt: TGTGCCAGCAGTTTCGCAGGGGGCGAATATGGCTACACCTTC
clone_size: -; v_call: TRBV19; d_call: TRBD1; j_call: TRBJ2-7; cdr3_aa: CASTAGTGTYEQYF; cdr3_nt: TGTGCCAGTACCGCCGGGACAGGGACCTACGAGCAGTACTTC
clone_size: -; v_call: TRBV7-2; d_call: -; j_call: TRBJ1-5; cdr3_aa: CASSVQGGNQPQHF; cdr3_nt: TGTGCCAGCAGCGTCCAAGGGGGCAATCAGCCCCAGCATTTT
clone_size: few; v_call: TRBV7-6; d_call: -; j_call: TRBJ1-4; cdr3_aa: CASSLGGGFTNEKLFF; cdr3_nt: TGTGCCAGCAGCTTAGGGGGGGGTTTCACTAATGAAAAACTGTTTTTT
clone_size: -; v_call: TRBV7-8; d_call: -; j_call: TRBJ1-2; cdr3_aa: CASSLHRVSNYGYTF; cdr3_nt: TGTGCCAGCAGCCTTCACAGGGTGTCTAACTATGGCTACACCTTC
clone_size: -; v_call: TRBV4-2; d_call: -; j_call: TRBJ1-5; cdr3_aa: CASSQEPAGDLGNQPQHF; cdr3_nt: TGTGCCAGCAGCCAAGAACCCGCGGGGGACCTAGGCAATCAGCCCCAGCATTTT
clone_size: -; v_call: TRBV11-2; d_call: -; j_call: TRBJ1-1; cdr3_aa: CASGGWQTNTEAFF; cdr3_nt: TGTGCCAGTGGGGGGTGGCAAACTAACACTGAAGCTTTCTTT
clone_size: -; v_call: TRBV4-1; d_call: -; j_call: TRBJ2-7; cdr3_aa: CASSQDTYEQYF; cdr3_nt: TGCGCCAGCAGCCAAGACACCTACGAGCAGTACTTC
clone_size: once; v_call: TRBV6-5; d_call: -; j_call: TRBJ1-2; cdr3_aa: CASGGRANYGYTF; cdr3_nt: TGTGCCAGCGGCGGGCGGGCTAACTATGGCTACACCTTC
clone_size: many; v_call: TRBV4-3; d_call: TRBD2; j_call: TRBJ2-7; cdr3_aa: CASSLTSGVAYEQYF; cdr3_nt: TGCGCCAGCAGCCTTACTAGCGGGGTTGCCTACGAGCAGTACTTC
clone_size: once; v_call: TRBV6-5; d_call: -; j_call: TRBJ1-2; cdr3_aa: CASSPGLNYGYTF; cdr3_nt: TGTGCCAGCAGCCCAGGGTTAAACTATGGCTACACCTTC
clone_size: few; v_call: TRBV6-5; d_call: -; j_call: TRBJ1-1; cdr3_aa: CASSYSRQSGTEAFF; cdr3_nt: TGTGCCAGCAGTTACTCCCGACAGTCGGGCACTGAAGCTTTCTTT
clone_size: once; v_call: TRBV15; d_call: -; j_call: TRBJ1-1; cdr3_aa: CATRGTGTGTEAFF; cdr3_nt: TGTGCCACCAGGGGAACAGGGACCGGCACTGAAGCTTTCTTT
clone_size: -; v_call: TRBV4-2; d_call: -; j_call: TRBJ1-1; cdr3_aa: CASSQQGLGEAFF; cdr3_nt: TGTGCCAGCAGCCAGCAGGGGTTGGGTGAAGCTTTCTTT
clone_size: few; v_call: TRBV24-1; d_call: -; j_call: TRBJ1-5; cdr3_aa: CATSATNAAPQHF; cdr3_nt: TGTGCCACCAGTGCTACAAATGCGGCGCCCCAGCATTTT
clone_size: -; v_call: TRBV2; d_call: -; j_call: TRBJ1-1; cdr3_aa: CASSSGGALNTEAFF; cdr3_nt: TGTGCCAGCAGTTCGGGGGGGGCGCTGAACACTGAAGCTTTCTTT
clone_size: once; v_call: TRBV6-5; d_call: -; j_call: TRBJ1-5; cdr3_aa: CASRTGQNSNQPQHF; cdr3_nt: TGTGCCAGCAGGACCGGACAGAATAGCAATCAGCCCCAGCATTTT
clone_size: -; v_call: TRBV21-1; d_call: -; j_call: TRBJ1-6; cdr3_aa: CASSKRGRGGSPLHF; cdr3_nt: TGTGCCAGCAGCAAAAGAGGGCGGGGGGGCTCACCCCTCCACTTT
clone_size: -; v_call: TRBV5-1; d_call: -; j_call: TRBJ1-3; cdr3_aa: CASSIQGSGNTIYF; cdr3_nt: TGCGCCAGCAGCATCCAGGGGTCTGGAAACACCATATATTTT
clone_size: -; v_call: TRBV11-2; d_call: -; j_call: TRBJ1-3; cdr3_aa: CASSPGGGNTIYF; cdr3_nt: TGTGCCAGCTCACCCGGGGGGGGAAACACCATATATTTT
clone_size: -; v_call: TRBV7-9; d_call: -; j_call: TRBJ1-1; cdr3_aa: CASSLLNVNTEAFF; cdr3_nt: TGTGCCAGCAGCTTACTAAACGTGAACACTGAAGCTTTCTTT
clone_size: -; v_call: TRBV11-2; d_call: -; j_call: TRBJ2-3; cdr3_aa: CASSLDHSVVDTQYF; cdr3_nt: TGTGCCAGCAGCTTAGATCACAGTGTTGTGGATACGCAGTATTTT